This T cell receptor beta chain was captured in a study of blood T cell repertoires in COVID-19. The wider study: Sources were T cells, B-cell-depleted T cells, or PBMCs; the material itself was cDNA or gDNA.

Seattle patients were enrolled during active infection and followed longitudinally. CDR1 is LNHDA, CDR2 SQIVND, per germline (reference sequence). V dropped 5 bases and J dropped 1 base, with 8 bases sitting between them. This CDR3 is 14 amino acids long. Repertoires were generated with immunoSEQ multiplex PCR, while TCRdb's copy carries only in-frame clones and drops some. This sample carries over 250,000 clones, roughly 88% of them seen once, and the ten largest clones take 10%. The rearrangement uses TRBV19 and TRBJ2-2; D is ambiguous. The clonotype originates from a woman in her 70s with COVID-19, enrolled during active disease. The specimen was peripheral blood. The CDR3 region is CASSSSWNTGELFF. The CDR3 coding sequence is TGTGCCAGTAGTTCAAGCTGGAACACCGGGGAGCTGTTTTTT.